This entry is about one TCR beta chain. This clone's antigen is unknown. It has no much larger one-base neighbor in the sample; base qualities were not kept. This sample is drawn from a study of control samples from healthy donors and cancer patients (dated by TCRdb to the early 2020s). Spanning cysteine to phenylalanine, the CDR3 consists of 14 amino acids. CDR3 DNA is the only sequence kept; it has 42 bases, read in frame from the first base. CDR1 and CDR2 are read off the germline V gene as SGHDT and YYEEEE. The junction shows trimming of 2 bases on V and 8 bases on J, plus 16 bases between the germline ends. Library prep was done by the immunoSEQ multiplex PCR assay. As stored in TCRdb, this immuneACCESS dataset retains in-frame rearrangements with V and J assigned. A fraction of the clones does not appear; measured against another copy, unresolved V genes explain less than half of the discrepancy, and the remainder lacks a known reason. Here the sample has about 110,000 clones; approximately 84% occur a single time. Around 6.2% of the sample lies in the top ten.

The sequence derives from a man aged 18 to 35 in good health. The material sequenced was blood. This chain joins TRBV5-6 to TRBJ1-1, with TRBD1 tentatively as D gene (5 bases match). The DNA reads TGTGCCAGCAGCTTCCTCAGTGGGGCCTGGGAAGCTTTCTTT. Its protein reads: CASSFLSGAWEAFF.